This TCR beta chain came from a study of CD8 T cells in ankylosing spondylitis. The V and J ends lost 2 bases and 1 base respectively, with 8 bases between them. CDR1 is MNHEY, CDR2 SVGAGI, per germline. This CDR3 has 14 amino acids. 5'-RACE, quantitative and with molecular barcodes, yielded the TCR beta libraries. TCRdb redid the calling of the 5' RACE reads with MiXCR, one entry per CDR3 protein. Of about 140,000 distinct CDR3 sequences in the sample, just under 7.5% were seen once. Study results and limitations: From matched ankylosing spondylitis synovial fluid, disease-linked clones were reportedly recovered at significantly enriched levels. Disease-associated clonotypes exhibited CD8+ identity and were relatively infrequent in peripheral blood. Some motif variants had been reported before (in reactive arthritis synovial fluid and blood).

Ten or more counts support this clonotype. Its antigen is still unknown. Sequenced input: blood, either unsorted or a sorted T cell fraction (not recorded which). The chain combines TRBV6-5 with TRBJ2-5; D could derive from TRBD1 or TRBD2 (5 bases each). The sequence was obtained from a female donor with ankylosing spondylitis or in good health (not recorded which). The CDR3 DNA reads TGTGCCAGCAGTTACGGGACGCTCCAAGAGACCCAGTACTTC. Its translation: CASSYGTLQETQYF.